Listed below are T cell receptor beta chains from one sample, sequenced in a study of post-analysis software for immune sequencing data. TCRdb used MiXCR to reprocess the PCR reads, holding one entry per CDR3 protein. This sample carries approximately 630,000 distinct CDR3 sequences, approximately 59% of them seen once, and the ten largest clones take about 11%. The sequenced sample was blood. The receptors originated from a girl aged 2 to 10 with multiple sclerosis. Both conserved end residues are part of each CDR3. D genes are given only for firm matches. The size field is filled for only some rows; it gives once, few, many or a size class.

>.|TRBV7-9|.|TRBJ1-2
CASSLGQHNYGYTF
TGTGCCAGCAGCTTGGGGCAGCACAACTATGGCTACACCTTC
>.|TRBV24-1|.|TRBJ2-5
CATSDGTTPQETQYF
TGTGCCACCAGTGACGGGACAACACCCCAAGAGACCCAGTACTTC
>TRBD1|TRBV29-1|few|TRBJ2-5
CSVEGGQGGRETQYF
TGCAGCGTTGAAGGAGGGCAAGGGGGCCGGGAGACCCAGTACTTC
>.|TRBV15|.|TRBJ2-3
CATSREKPGTDTQYF
TGTGCCACCAGCAGAGAGAAGCCAGGCACAGATACGCAGTATTTT
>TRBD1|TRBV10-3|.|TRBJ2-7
CAISSIGQGLDEQYF
TGTGCCATCAGTTCAATAGGACAGGGTCTGGACGAGCAGTACTTC
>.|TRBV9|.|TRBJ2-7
CASSVAGNEQYF
TGTGCCAGCAGCGTAGCGGGGAATGAGCAGTACTTC
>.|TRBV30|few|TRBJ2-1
CAWSVRTPNEQFF
TGTGCCTGGAGTGTACGTACCCCCAATGAGCAGTTCTTC
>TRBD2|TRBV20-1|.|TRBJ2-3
CSATSGNTQYF
TGCAGCGCTACTAGCGGAAATACGCAGTATTTT
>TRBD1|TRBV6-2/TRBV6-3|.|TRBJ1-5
CASSPKGAIGQGGQPQHF
TGTGCCAGCTCACCAAAGGGGGCTATTGGACAGGGAGGTCAGCCCCAGCATTTT
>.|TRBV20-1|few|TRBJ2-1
CSASRGVNEQFF
TGCAGTGCTAGCAGGGGGGTCAATGAGCAGTTCTTC
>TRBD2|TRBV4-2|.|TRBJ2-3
CASSQGRGLAGGRGTQYF
TGTGCCAGCAGCCAAGGCCGGGGACTAGCGGGGGGCCGCGGTACGCAGTATTTT
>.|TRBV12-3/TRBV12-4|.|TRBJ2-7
CASNRDYFSEQYF
TGTGCCAGCAACCGAGACTACTTTTCCGAGCAGTACTTC
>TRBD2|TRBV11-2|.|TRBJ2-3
CASSFGEGVTDTQYF
TGTGCCAGCAGCTTTGGGGAGGGAGTGACAGATACGCAGTATTTT
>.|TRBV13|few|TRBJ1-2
CASSSQGLLYGYTF
TGTGCCAGCAGCAGCCAGGGGCTCCTCTATGGCTACACCTTC
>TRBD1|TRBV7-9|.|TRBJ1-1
CASSIAGTGNTEAFF
TGTGCCAGCAGTATAGCGGGGACAGGGAACACTGAAGCTTTCTTT
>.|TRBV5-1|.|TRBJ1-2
CASSLTALTDGYTF
TGCGCCAGCAGCTTGACGGCCTTAACGGATGGCTACACCTTC
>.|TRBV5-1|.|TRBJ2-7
CASSGTGIGSYEQYF
TGCGCCAGCAGCGGAACAGGGATCGGGTCCTACGAGCAGTACTTC